This is a list of T cell receptor beta chains from one sample in a study of blood T cell repertoires in COVID-19. The method was immunoSEQ multiplex PCR; TCRdb's version includes in-frame clones alone and lacks a portion of them. The sample yields 200,000 to 300,000 clones, 86% seen once. Specimen: peripheral blood. The receptors derive from a woman in her fifties or sixties who had recovered from COVID-19. CDR3s include the opening cysteine and the closing phenylalanine or tryptophan. The order of the fields is clone size, V gene, J gene, D gene, CDR3 DNA, CDR3 protein. A D gene is named only where the DNA matches it firmly. Rows give clone size only sometimes, using once, few, many, or a class for an expanded clone.

>few|TRBV6-2/TRBV6-3|TRBJ1-2|NA
TGTGCCAGCAGTTACTCGACCGGGAACTATGGCTACACCTTC
CASSYSTGNYGYTF
>NA|TRBV7-2|TRBJ1-6|TRBD1
TGTGCCAGCAGCTTTCGGACAGGGGAAGGTTCACCCCTCCACTTT
CASSFRTGEGSPLHF
>NA|TRBV7-9|TRBJ2-7|TRBD1
TGTGCCAGCAGCCCCTTGGGACAGAGAAGCTACGAGCAGTACTTC
CASSPLGQRSYEQYF
>NA|TRBV7-9|TRBJ1-1|NA
TGTGCCAGCAGCTTAGCGAGGGTGGGGGCTTTCTTT
CASSLARVGAFF
>NA|TRBV6-5|TRBJ2-5|TRBD1
TGTGCCAGCAGTTACTCAGGGGGCCGGGAGACCCAGTACTTC
CASSYSGGRETQYF
>once|TRBV6-4|TRBJ1-4|NA
TGTGCCAGCAGTGACACCAGGAGGGGAGGAAAACTGTTTTTT
CASSDTRRGGKLFF
>NA|TRBV3-1/TRBV3-2|TRBJ2-7|NA
TGTGCCAGCAGCCCGACTAGGGGGGGGGAGCAGTACTTC
CASSPTRGGEQYF
>few|TRBV11-2|TRBJ1-1|TRBD1
TGTGCCAGCGGGAGAGACAGGGACACTGAAGCTTTCTTT
CASGRDRDTEAFF
>NA|TRBV21-1|TRBJ1-5|NA
TGTGCCAGCAGCAAGACAGGGGTTATTAAGCCCCAGCATTTT
CASSKTGVIKPQHF
>few|TRBV6-1|TRBJ2-1|TRBD2
TGTGCCAGCAGTGCAAATCCGGGACTAGCGGGACCCTACAATGAGCAGTTCTTC
CASSANPGLAGPYNEQFF
>NA|TRBV14|TRBJ2-2|NA
TGTGCCAGCAGCCCTTTCAAGGGAGTCGGGGAGCTGTTTTTT
CASSPFKGVGELFF
>NA|TRBV6-5|TRBJ2-1|NA
TGTGCCAGCAGTTACTCGGGATTCACTAGGAATGAGCAGTTCTTC
CASSYSGFTRNEQFF
>NA|TRBV7-2|TRBJ1-1|TRBD1
TGTGCCAGCAGCGCATACAGGGGGCAGAGTGAAGCTTTCTTT
CASSAYRGQSEAFF
>NA|TRBV7-9|TRBJ2-5|NA
TGTGCCAGCAGCTTGGGGGCTAGCTCGGAGACCCAGTACTTC
CASSLGASSETQYF
>NA|TRBV11-3|TRBJ2-5|TRBD1
TGTGCCAGCAGCTTCGCCGGGACAGGGGGCACCCAGTACTTC
CASSFAGTGGTQYF
>many|TRBV4-1|TRBJ2-3|NA
TGCGCCAGCAGCCTACTACAGGGTATCGCAGATACGCAGTATTTT
CASSLLQGIADTQYF
>NA|TRBV5-6|TRBJ2-7|TRBD2
TGTGCCAGCAGCTTTGCTAGCGGGGATTCCTACGAGCAGTACTTC
CASSFASGDSYEQYF
>NA|TRBV9|TRBJ1-4|NA
TGTGCCAGCAGCGTAGGAGCAGGGGCAAATGAAAAACTGTTTTTT
CASSVGAGANEKLFF
>NA|TRBV11-2|TRBJ2-1|TRBD2
TGTGCCAGCAGCTTACAGCGGGGGGTGTACAATGAGCAGTTCTTC
CASSLQRGVYNEQFF
>few|TRBV5-4|TRBJ1-2|TRBD1
TGTGCCAGCAGCTCGGGGACAGGGGGCGCCGGGCGTTATGGCTACACCTTC
CASSSGTGGAGRYGYTF
>NA|TRBV27|TRBJ1-5|NA
TGTGCCAGCAGTCCCACCCCCAGCACAGGGTGGAATCAGCCCCAGCATTTT
CASSPTPSTGWNQPQHF
>NA|TRBV5-4|TRBJ1-3|TRBD1
TGTGCCAGCAGCCTATCGGGACAGACCGGAAACACCATATATTTT
CASSLSGQTGNTIYF
>NA|TRBV11-2|TRBJ2-3|TRBD1
TGTGCCAGCAGCTTAGGGACAGGGGGGGCCGACACAGATACGCAGTATTTT
CASSLGTGGADTDTQYF
>NA|TRBV19|TRBJ1-5|TRBD1
TGTGCCAGTAGCAGGGGGTGGAATCAGCCCCAGCATTTT
CASSRGWNQPQHF
>few|TRBV7-9|TRBJ1-2|NA
TGTGCCAGCAGCTTAATGGTACCGCCCTTCGCCAGCACCTTC
CASSLMVPPFASTF
>NA|TRBV7-2|TRBJ1-5|TRBD1
TGTGCCAGCAGCCCAAATAGGGGGACAGGCCAGCCCCAGCATTTT
CASSPNRGTGQPQHF
>NA|TRBV3-1/TRBV3-2|TRBJ2-3|NA
TGTGCCAGCAGCCAAGACAGGGCTAGCACAGATACGCAGTATTTT
CASSQDRASTDTQYF
>few|TRBV7-8|TRBJ1-5|NA
TGTGCCAGCAGCTTAGTTGTGAGGTCAGTCGGTAATCAGCCCCAGCATTTT
CASSLVVRSVGNQPQHF
>many|TRBV28|TRBJ2-3|NA
TGTGCCAGCAGCCTGGCAGGGTTACCAGATACGCAGTATTTT
CASSLAGLPDTQYF
>NA|TRBV11-2|TRBJ2-1|NA
TGTGCCAGCAGCCAACCCTGGCGGGACTCCCCACTCCCCTACAATGAGCAGTTCTTC
CASSQPWRDSPLPYNEQFF
>NA|TRBV3-1/TRBV3-2|TRBJ2-5|NA
TGTGCCAGCAGCCAACCCCTCGAGGGCCAAGAGACCCAGTACTTC
CASSQPLEGQETQYF
>NA|TRBV2|TRBJ1-1|NA
TGTGCCAGCGGGTGGGGCCGAGACGAACCTTTCTTT
CASGWGRDEPFF
>few|TRBV2|TRBJ1-2|NA
TGTGCCAGCAGCACAGAGTACGGCTACACCTTC
CASSTEYGYTF